These T cell receptor beta chains were read from a single sample in a study of PD-1 blockade in classical Hodgkin lymphoma. Sequencing used immunoSEQ multiplex PCR; TCRdb keeps in-frame clones, though not all of them. The sample comprises tens of thousands of clones, roughly 78% of which are singletons, and roughly 13% rests with the top ten. This material consisted of peripheral blood mononuclear cells (PBMCs), taken at baseline. The receptors shown here come from a human donor with classical Hodgkin lymphoma. The CDR3 runs from the conserved cysteine through the conserved F or W. Fields, in order: V gene, J gene, D gene, clone size, CDR3 DNA, CDR3 protein. The D gene is left open where the match is weak. Only some rows state a clone size, as once, few, many or a class for expanded clones.

TRBV5-1	TRBJ1-2	.	.	TGCGCCAGCAGCCTTGACGGAGGCGTAGGCTACACCTTC	CASSLDGGVGYTF
TRBV14	TRBJ1-2	.	.	TGTGCCAGCAGCCCGACACAGAACTATGGCTACACCTTC	CASSPTQNYGYTF
TRBV15	TRBJ2-3	TRBD2	.	TGTGCCACCAGCCTCGGACTAGCAGCAGATACGCAGTATTTT	CATSLGLAADTQYF
TRBV4-1	TRBJ2-3	.	.	TGCGCCAGCAGCCAAGATCTTCGGGGAGTGAATACGCAGTATTTT	CASSQDLRGVNTQYF
TRBV11-1	TRBJ2-2	.	.	TGTGCCAGCACCGGGATACGGCTTCGCGGGGAGCTGTTTTTT	CASTGIRLRGELFF
TRBV7-2	TRBJ1-2	.	.	TGTGCCATCGAGTATATTCCCGGCGCTGCCCCTAACTATGGCTACACCTTC	CAIEYIPGAAPNYGYTF
TRBV2	TRBJ2-2	.	.	TGTGCCAGCAGTTCGGACACCGGGGAGCTGTTTTTT	CASSSDTGELFF
TRBV7-2	TRBJ2-1	TRBD2	few	TGTGCCAGCAGCCTTATAGCGGGGGGATCCTACAATGAGCAGTTCTTC	CASSLIAGGSYNEQFF
TRBV6-5	TRBJ2-5	.	.	TGTGCCAGCCGACTAGGGGAGACCCAGTACTTC	CASRLGETQYF
TRBV19	TRBJ1-5	TRBD1	once	TGTGCCAGTAGTATAAGCGCAGGGGGAGATGGGCCCCAGCATTTT	CASSISAGGDGPQHF
TRBV19	TRBJ1-2	.	.	TGTGCCAGTAGTATCAGGGGATCGGGCGGCTACACCTTC	CASSIRGSGGYTF
TRBV7-9	TRBJ2-7	TRBD2	medium-sized	TGTGCCAGCAGCGTCGGGACTAGCGGATCCTACGAGCAGTACTTC	CASSVGTSGSYEQYF
TRBV28	TRBJ1-1	.	.	TGTGCCAGCGGGGAGGCCAACACTGAAGCTTTCTTT	CASGEANTEAFF
TRBV7-2	TRBJ2-7	TRBD1	once	TGTGCCAGCGGACAGGGGGGAGTTGGTGAGCAGTACTTC	CASGQGGVGEQYF
TRBV7-3	TRBJ2-3	.	.	TGTGCCAGCAGCCCCCGAGGGGGGGCTAGCACAGATACGCAGTATTTT	CASSPRGGASTDTQYF
TRBV11-2	TRBJ2-3	.	.	TGTGCCAGCAACACTCCCAGGGGGGCGCAGTATTTT	CASNTPRGAQYF
TRBV7-2	TRBJ2-7	.	.	TGTGCCAGCGAGGGGAACTCCTACGAGCAGTACTTC	CASEGNSYEQYF
TRBV29-1	TRBJ1-4	.	.	TGCAGCGTTGGGGGCCGCGGGACTAATGAAAAACTGTTTTTT	CSVGGRGTNEKLFF
TRBV10-3	TRBJ2-7	TRBD2	.	TGTGCCATCATAGGGACTAGCGGGTTACTCTACGAGCAGTACTTC	CAIIGTSGLLYEQYF
TRBV6-1	TRBJ2-5	TRBD1	.	TGTGCCAGCAGAACCGGGACAGGGTTATTAGAGACCCAGTACTTC	CASRTGTGLLETQYF